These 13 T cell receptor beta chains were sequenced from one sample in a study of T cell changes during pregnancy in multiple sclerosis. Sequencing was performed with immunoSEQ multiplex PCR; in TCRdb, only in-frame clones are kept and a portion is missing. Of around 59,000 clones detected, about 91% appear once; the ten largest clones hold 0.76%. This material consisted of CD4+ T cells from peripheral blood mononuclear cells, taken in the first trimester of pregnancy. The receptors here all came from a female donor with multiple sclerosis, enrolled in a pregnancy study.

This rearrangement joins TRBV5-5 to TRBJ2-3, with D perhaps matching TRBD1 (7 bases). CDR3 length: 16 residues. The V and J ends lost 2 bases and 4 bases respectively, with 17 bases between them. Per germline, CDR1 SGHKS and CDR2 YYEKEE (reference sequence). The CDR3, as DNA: TGTGCCAGCAGCTTTAAACGGACAGGAGGGGCAGATACGCAGTATTTT. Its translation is CASSFKRTGGADTQYF.

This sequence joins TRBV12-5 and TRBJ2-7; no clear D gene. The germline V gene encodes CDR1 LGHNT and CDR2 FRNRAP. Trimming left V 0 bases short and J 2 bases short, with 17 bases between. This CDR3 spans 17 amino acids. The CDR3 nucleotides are TGTGCTAGTGGTTTGGTAGGCGTACTGAGGTTTGCCTACGAGCAGTACTTC. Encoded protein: CASGLVGVLRFAYEQYF.

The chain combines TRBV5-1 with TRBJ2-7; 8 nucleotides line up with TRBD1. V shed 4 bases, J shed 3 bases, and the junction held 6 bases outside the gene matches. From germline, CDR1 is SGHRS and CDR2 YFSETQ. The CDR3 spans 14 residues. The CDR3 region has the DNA TGCGCCAGCAGCGATAGGACAGGGTTCTACGAGCAGTACTTC. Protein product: CASSDRTGFYEQYF.

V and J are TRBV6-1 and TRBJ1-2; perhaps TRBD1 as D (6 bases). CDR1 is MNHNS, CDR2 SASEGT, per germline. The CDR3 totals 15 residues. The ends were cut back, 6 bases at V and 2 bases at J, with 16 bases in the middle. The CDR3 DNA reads TGTGCCAGCAGCACAGGGTCGAAGGCGAACTATGGCTACACCTTC. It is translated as CASSTGSKANYGYTF.

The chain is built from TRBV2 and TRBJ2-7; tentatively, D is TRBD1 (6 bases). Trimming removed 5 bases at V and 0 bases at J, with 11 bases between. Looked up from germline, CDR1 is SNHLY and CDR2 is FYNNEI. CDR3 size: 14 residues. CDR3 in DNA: TGTGCCAGCAGTCGTCAGGGGATCTCCTACGAGCAGTACTTC. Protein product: CASSRQGISYEQYF.

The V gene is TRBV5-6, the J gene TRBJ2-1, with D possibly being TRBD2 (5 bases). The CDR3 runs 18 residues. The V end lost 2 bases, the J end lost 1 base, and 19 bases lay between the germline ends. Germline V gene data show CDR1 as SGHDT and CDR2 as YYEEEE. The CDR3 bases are TGTGCCAGCAGCTTACTTAGGGTTGTCGGAGGTTCCTACAATGAGCAGTTCTTC. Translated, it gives CASSLLRVVGGSYNEQFF.

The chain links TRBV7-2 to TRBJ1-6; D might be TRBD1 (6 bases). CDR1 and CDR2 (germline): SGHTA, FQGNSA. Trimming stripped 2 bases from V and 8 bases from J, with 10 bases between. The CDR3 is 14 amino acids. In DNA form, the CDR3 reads TGTGCCAGCAGCTTACGGGCAGGGGATTCACCCCTCCACTTT. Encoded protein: CASSLRAGDSPLHF.

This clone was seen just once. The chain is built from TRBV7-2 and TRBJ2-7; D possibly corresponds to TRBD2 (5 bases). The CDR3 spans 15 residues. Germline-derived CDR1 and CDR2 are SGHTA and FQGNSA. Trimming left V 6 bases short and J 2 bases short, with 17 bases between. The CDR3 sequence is CASRRRGMGTYEQYF. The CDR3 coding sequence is TGTGCCAGCAGACGACGGGGTATGGGTACCTACGAGCAGTACTTC.

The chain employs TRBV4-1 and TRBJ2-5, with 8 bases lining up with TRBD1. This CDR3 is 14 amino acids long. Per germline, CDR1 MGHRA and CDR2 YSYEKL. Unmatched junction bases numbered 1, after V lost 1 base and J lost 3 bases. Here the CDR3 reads CASSQGDRKETQYF. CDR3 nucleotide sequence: TGCGCCAGCAGCCAAGGGGACAGGAAAGAGACCCAGTACTTC.

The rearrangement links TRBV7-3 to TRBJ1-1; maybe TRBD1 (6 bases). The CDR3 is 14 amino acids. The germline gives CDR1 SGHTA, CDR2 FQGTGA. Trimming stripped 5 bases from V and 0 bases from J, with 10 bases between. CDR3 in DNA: TGTGCCAGCAGCAGGGGGGGATTGAACACTGAAGCTTTCTTT. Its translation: CASSRGGLNTEAFF. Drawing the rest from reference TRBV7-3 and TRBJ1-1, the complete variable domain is GAGVSQTPSNKVTEKGKYVELRCDPISGHTALYWYRQSLGQGPEFLIYFQGTGAADDSGLPNDRFFAVRPEGSVSTLKIQRTERGDSAVYLCASSRGGLNTEAFFGQGTRLTVV.

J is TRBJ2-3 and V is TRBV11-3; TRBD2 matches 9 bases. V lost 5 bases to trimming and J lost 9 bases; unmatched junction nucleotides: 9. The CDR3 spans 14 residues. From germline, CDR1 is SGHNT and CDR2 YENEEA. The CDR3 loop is CASSPAGGLTTQYF. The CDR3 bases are TGTGCCAGCAGCCCAGCGGGGGGCCTCACCACGCAGTATTTT.

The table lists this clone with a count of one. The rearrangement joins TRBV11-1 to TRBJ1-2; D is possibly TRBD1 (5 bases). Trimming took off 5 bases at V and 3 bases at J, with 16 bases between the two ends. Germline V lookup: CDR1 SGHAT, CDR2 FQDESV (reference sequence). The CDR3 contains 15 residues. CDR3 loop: CASSERRGRYYGYTF. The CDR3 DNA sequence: TGTGCCAGCAGCGAGAGAAGGGGAAGGTACTATGGCTACACCTTC.

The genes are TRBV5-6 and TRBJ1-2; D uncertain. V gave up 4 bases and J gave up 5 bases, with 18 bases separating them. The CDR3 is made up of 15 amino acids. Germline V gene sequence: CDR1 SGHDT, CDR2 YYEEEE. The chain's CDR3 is CASSRDGVGEYGYTF. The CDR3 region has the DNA TGTGCCAGCAGCCGTGACGGGGTCGGGGAATATGGCTACACCTTC.